Below, one T cell receptor beta chain is given with its context. The target antigen is unknown. This PCR relied on a set of 60 Vbeta primers and 13 Jbeta primers. TCRdb keeps only in-frame clones here, not all; method: immunoSEQ multiplex PCR. The table has roughly 160,000 clones, 80% to 90% seen once. Trimming cost V 2 bases and J 2 bases; bases outside gene matches: 5. This CDR3 region has 16 residues. Germline V gene lookup returns CDR1 ENHRY and CDR2 SYGVKD. The entry originates in a study of cytomegalovirus exposure and HLA in healthy donors. Findings of the study overall: Among the most significant clusters, several appeared linked to common viral pathogens in a later analysis.

The rearrangement links TRBV10-3 to TRBJ2-3; TRBD1 agrees at 9 bases. Sequenced material: PBMCs. The receptor was isolated from a young man in good health and CMV-seropositive. The CDR3 is CAISEQRTGVTDTQYF. The CDR3 coding sequence is TGTGCCATCAGTGAGCAGAGGACAGGGGTCACAGATACGCAGTATTTT.